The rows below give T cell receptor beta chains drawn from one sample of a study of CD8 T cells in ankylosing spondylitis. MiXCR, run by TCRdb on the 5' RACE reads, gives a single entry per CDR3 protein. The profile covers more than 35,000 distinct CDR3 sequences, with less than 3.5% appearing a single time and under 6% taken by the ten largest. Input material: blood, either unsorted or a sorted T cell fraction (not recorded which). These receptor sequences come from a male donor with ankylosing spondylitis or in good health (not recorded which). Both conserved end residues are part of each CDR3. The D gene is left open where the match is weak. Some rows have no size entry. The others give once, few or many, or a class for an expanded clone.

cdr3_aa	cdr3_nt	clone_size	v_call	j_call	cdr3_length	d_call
CASSGRLAVYNEQFF	TGTGCCAGCAGCGGTCGACTAGCGGTTTACAATGAGCAGTTCTTC	many	TRBV9	TRBJ2-1	15	TRBD2
CASSVAWDDGQFF	TGTGCCAGCAGCGTAGCTTGGGATGATGGTCAGTTCTTC	many	TRBV9	TRBJ2-1	13	NA
CASSVGTSGLYEQYF	TGTGCCAGCAGCGTAGGCACTAGCGGACTCTACGAGCAGTACTTC	many	TRBV9	TRBJ2-7	15	TRBD2
CASSPTSGTSTDTQYF	TGTGCCAGCAGCCCTACAAGCGGAACTAGCACAGATACGCAGTATTTT	many	TRBV9	TRBJ2-3	16	NA
CASTGASGSGETQYF	TGTGCCAGCACCGGAGCTAGCGGGAGTGGGGAGACCCAGTACTTC	many	TRBV9	TRBJ2-5	15	TRBD2
CASSAQLLNNEQFF	TGTGCCAGCAGCGCCCAGCTACTGAACAATGAGCAGTTCTTC	many	TRBV9	TRBJ2-1	14	NA
CASSVSPSTDTQYF	TGTGCCAGCAGCGTCAGCCCGAGCACAGATACGCAGTATTTT	many	TRBV9	TRBJ2-3	14	NA
CASSVIAGGLPGELFF	TGTGCCAGCAGCGTAATAGCGGGAGGGCTTCCCGGGGAGCTGTTTTTT	NA	TRBV9	TRBJ2-2	16	TRBD2
CASSVGPGETGELFF	TGTGCCAGCAGCGTAGGACCCGGAGAGACCGGGGAGCTGTTTTTT	many	TRBV9	TRBJ2-2	15	NA
CASSVAGTSPSEQFF	TGTGCCAGCAGCGTAGCTGGGACTAGCCCCAGTGAGCAGTTCTTC	many	TRBV9	TRBJ2-1	15	TRBD2
CASSAGLAGADTQYF	TGTGCCAGCAGCGCAGGACTAGCGGGAGCGGATACGCAGTATTTT	many	TRBV9	TRBJ2-3	15	TRBD2
CASSVGPGGGGQETQYF	TGTGCCAGCAGCGTAGGTCCCGGCGGAGGGGGCCAAGAGACCCAGTACTTC	many	TRBV9	TRBJ2-5	17	NA
CASSVSGRNSPLHF	TGTGCCAGCAGCGTAAGTGGAAGGAATTCACCCCTCCACTTT	many	TRBV9	TRBJ1-6	14	NA
CASSETSGGPYEQYF	TGTGCCAGCAGCGAAACTAGCGGGGGGCCCTACGAGCAGTACTTC	many	TRBV9	TRBJ2-7	15	TRBD2
CASSVAVTTDTQYF	TGTGCCAGCAGCGTAGCTGTGACCACAGATACGCAGTATTTT	many	TRBV9	TRBJ2-3	14	NA
CASSALGLAGVYEQYF	TGTGCCAGCAGTGCCCTGGGGCTAGCGGGAGTCTACGAGCAGTACTTC	many	TRBV9	TRBJ2-7	16	TRBD2
CASSVELGSYGYTF	TGTGCCAGCAGCGTAGAGTTGGGTTCGTATGGCTACACCTTC	many	TRBV9	TRBJ1-2	14	NA
CASSVGTGDYEQYF	TGTGCCAGCAGCGTAGGGACAGGGGACTACGAGCAGTACTTC	NA	TRBV9	TRBJ2-7	14	TRBD1
CASSVATGGDYGYTF	TGTGCCAGCAGCGTAGCTACAGGGGGCGACTATGGCTACACCTTC	many	TRBV9	TRBJ1-2	15	TRBD1
CASSVGGFTYEQFF	TGTGCCAGCAGCGTAGGCGGGTTTACTTATGAGCAGTTCTTC	many	TRBV9	TRBJ2-1	14	NA
CASSVELGEQYF	TGTGCCAGCAGCGTAGAATTGGGCGAGCAGTACTTC	many	TRBV9	TRBJ2-7	12	NA
CASSPSQGAGYGYTF	TGTGCCAGCAGCCCAAGCCAGGGGGCAGGCTATGGCTACACCTTC	many	TRBV9	TRBJ1-2	15	TRBD1
CASGLVRETQYF	TGTGCTAGTGGTTTGGTAAGAGAGACCCAGTACTTC	many	TRBV12-5	TRBJ2-5	12	NA
CASSGGETGGDTEAFF	TGTGCCAGCAGCGGGGGAGAGACAGGGGGTGACACTGAAGCTTTCTTT	many	TRBV9	TRBJ1-1	16	TRBD1
CASSVAERSLSYEQYF	TGTGCCAGCAGCGTAGCGGAGCGGAGCCTCTCCTACGAGCAGTACTTC	many	TRBV9	TRBJ2-7	16	NA
CASSDRGVKETQYF	TGTGCCAGCAGCGACAGGGGTGTGAAAGAGACCCAGTACTTC	many	TRBV9	TRBJ2-5	14	TRBD1
CASSVTGVGETQYF	TGTGCCAGCAGCGTAACAGGGGTTGGCGAGACCCAGTACTTC	many	TRBV9	TRBJ2-5	14	TRBD1
CASSSVPNTGELFF	TGTGCCAGCAGCTCCGTACCGAACACCGGGGAGCTGTTTTTT	many	TRBV9	TRBJ2-2	14	NA
CASSVRGNPADTQYF	TGTGCCAGCAGCGTAAGGGGAAACCCAGCAGATACGCAGTATTTT	many	TRBV9	TRBJ2-3	15	NA
CASSVGPRRDTGELFF	TGTGCCAGCAGCGTAGGGCCAAGAAGGGACACCGGGGAGCTGTTTTTT	many	TRBV9	TRBJ2-2	16	NA
CASSVVDLGDTQYF	TGTGCCAGCAGCGTAGTGGATCTTGGAGATACGCAGTATTTT	many	TRBV9	TRBJ2-3	14	NA
CASSTRATNEKLFF	TGTGCCAGCAGCACCCGGGCAACTAATGAAAAACTGTTTTTT	many	TRBV9	TRBJ1-4	14	NA
CASSGDPGAETQYF	TGTGCCAGCAGCGGGGACCCGGGGGCAGAGACCCAGTACTTC	NA	TRBV9	TRBJ2-5	14	NA
CASSVGAAGAEEQYF	TGTGCCAGCAGCGTGGGGGCGGCGGGGGCGGAAGAGCAGTACTTC	many	TRBV9	TRBJ2-7	15	NA
CASSLNRYEQYF	TGTGCCAGCAGCCTTAACAGATACGAGCAGTACTTC	many	TRBV9	TRBJ2-7	12	NA
CASSVFSGGSSADTQYF	TGTGCCAGCAGCGTTTTCTCGGGCGGGAGTTCCGCAGATACGCAGTATTTT	many	TRBV9	TRBJ2-3	17	TRBD2
CASSVGESSYNEQFF	TGTGCCAGCAGCGTAGGGGAGAGCTCCTACAATGAGCAGTTCTTC	many	TRBV9	TRBJ2-1	15	NA
CASSVGAGPTGYTF	TGTGCCAGCAGCGTAGGGGCAGGGCCAACTGGCTACACCTTC	many	TRBV9	TRBJ1-2	14	NA
CASSPRTSLSTDTQYF	TGTGCCAGCAGCCCCCGGACTAGTTTGAGCACAGATACGCAGTATTTT	many	TRBV9	TRBJ2-3	16	TRBD2
CASSVPSAGWTEAFF	TGTGCCAGCAGCGTACCCTCGGCGGGTTGGACTGAAGCTTTCTTT	many	TRBV9	TRBJ1-1	15	NA
CASSEGQNTGELFF	TGTGCCAGCAGTGAGGGACAGAACACCGGGGAGCTGTTTTTT	medium-sized	TRBV9	TRBJ2-2	14	NA
CASSVDGPPPDTQYF	TGTGCCAGCAGCGTAGACGGGCCCCCTCCAGATACGCAGTATTTT	many	TRBV9	TRBJ2-3	15	NA
CASSVVGASAVGELFF	TGTGCCAGCAGCGTTGTTGGGGCTAGCGCGGTCGGGGAGCTGTTTTTT	many	TRBV9	TRBJ2-2	16	NA
CASSVVPGDTGELFF	TGTGCCAGCAGCGTAGTACCAGGAGACACCGGGGAGCTGTTTTTT	many	TRBV9	TRBJ2-2	15	NA
CASSPIGERQETQYF	TGTGCCAGCAGCCCGATCGGTGAGCGCCAAGAGACCCAGTACTTC	NA	TRBV9	TRBJ2-5	15	NA
CASSFQWTGNTGELFF	TGTGCCAGCAGCTTCCAATGGACGGGAAACACCGGGGAGCTGTTTTTT	many	TRBV9	TRBJ2-2	16	NA
CASTPGGANTEAFF	TGTGCCAGCACCCCTGGGGGAGCGAACACTGAAGCTTTCTTT	many	TRBV9	TRBJ1-1	14	NA